One sample yielded the 5 T cell receptor beta chains listed below, sequenced in a study of Ad26.COV2.S vaccination and SARS-CoV-2 variants. The assay was immunoSEQ multiplex PCR, and TCRdb's table has in-frame clones only and misses some. The sample contains just over 350,000 clones, 80% to 90% of which appear only once. Treatment denoted: over 15 received Ad26.COV2.S at low or high dose, single or two shots; a few received placebo; per-sample allocation not given. Following the first vaccine or placebo injection, samples were taken on day 63. The sample consisted of peripheral blood, taken in a trial of Ad26.COV2.S vaccine versus placebo. The receptors were sampled from a person aged 18 to 59 who received the Ad26.COV2.S COVID-19 vaccine or a placebo.

This sequence joins TRBV29-1 and TRBJ2-4, with TRBD1 as a possible D gene (5 bases). Trimming took 6 bases from V and 8 from J, leaving 23 bases between them. The CDR3 extends over 15 amino acids. The germline V gene has CDR1 SQVTM and CDR2 ANQGSEA. The CDR3 spells CSVASPRGASYIQYF. In DNA, the CDR3 is TGCAGCGTGGCCTCTCCTCGTGGGGCTTCGTACATTCAGTACTTC. Filled out from reference TRBV29-1 and TRBJ2-4, the complete variable domain reads SAVISQKPSRDICQRGTSLTIQCQVDSQVTMMFWYRQQPGQSLTLIATANQGSEATYESGFVIDKFPISRPNLTFSTLTVSNMSPEDSSIYLCSVASPRGASYIQYFGAGTRLSVL.

V gene TRBV28 combines with J gene TRBJ2-3, with D perhaps TRBD1 (6 bases). The CDR3 sequence is 14 residues long. From germline, CDR1 is MDHEN and CDR2 SYDVKM. V dropped 4 bases and J dropped 6 bases, with 14 bases sitting between them. The CDR3 sequence is CASSSGTPLDTQYF. The CDR3 coding sequence is TGTGCCAGCAGTTCCGGGACACCCTTGGATACGCAGTATTTT.

The chain links TRBV6-2 or TRBV6-3 to TRBJ1-1, with 7 positions matching TRBD1. The length of the CDR3 is 14 residues. Looked up from germline, CDR1 is MNHEY and CDR2 is SVGEGT. Trimming removed 2 bases from V and 6 bases from J; junction bases left unmatched: 6. The DNA of the CDR3 is TGTGCCAGCAGTTACCTGGTGGGACAGCCTGAAGCTTTCTTT. Residues: CASSYLVGQPEAFF.

The chain carries TRBV15 and TRBJ1-5, with TRBD1 as a possible D gene (6 bases). Per germline, CDR1 LNHNV and CDR2 YYDKDF (reference sequence). Trimming removed 5 bases at V and 1 base at J, with 21 bases between. There are 18 residues in the CDR3. CDR3 residues: CATSWEGLRDISNQPQHF. The CDR3 nucleotides read TGTGCCACCAGCTGGGAGGGCCTCCGGGACATCAGCAATCAGCCCCAGCATTTT.

The chain couples TRBV13 to TRBJ2-7, with 8 positions matching TRBD1. Germline trimming cut 4 bases from V and 2 bases from J; bases unmatched to any gene: 4. CDR1 PRHDT and CDR2 FYEKMQ come from the germline V gene (reference sequence). This CDR3 contains 14 residues. The CDR3: CASSSPGQAYEQYF. The CDR3 DNA reads as TGTGCCAGCAGCTCCCCGGGACAGGCCTACGAGCAGTACTTC.